This T cell receptor (beta chain) was captured in a study of blood T cell repertoires in COVID-19. Study information: Sites in the United States, Italy and Spain provided acute and convalescent COVID-19 samples.

This clone was recorded once. Profiling relied on immunoSEQ multiplex PCR, and the TCRdb table lists in-frame clones only, not all of them. The sample has approximately 110,000 clones, roughly 74% seen once; the top ten hold 6%. Germline V gene data show CDR1 as SGHAT and CDR2 as FQNNGV. The CDR3 contains 18 residues. Losses at the gene ends were 5 bases for V and 5 bases for J; bases not matched to a gene: 15. The chain links TRBV11-2 to TRBJ2-1; 10 bases fit TRBD2. The specimen was peripheral blood. The sequence derives from a man of 80 years or more with COVID-19, enrolled during active disease. This CDR3 is CASSPRGGSGRTHNEQFF. CDR3 coding DNA: TGTGCCAGCAGCCCTAGGGGGGGTAGCGGGAGGACTCACAATGAGCAGTTCTTC.